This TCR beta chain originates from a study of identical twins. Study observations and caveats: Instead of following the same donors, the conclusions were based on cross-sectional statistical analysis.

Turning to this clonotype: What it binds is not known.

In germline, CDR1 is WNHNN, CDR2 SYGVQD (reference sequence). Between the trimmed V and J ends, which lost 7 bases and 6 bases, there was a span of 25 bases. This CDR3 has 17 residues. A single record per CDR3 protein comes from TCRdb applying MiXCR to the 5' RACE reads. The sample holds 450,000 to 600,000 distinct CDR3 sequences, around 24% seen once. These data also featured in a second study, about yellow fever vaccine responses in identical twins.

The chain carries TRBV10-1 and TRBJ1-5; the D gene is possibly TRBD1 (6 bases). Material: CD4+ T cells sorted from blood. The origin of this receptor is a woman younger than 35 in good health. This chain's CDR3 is CASTRRRLQGGGQPQHF. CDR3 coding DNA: TGCGCCAGCACTAGAAGGCGATTACAGGGAGGCGGTCAGCCCCAGCATTTT.